The 4 T cell receptor beta chains below all came from one sample that was sequenced in a study of monozygotic twins with cystic fibrosis. The protocol was immunoSEQ multiplex PCR, while the TCRdb copy is restricted to in-frame clones and leaves out a portion. The table lists some 17,000 clones, 95% to 97% of them singletons. Sequencing was carried out using blood. The receptors originated from a girl between 2 and 10 years old with cystic fibrosis.

The sample holds one count of this clone. This chain joins TRBV9 and TRBJ2-3; the D gene is possibly TRBD1 (5 bases). Per germline, CDR1 SGDLS and CDR2 YYNGEE. Deletions cut 0 bases from V and 1 base from J, with 15 bases between. The CDR3 runs 17 residues. The CDR3 DNA reads TGTGCCAGCAGCGTAGATGGCAGGGTTGTGGGCACAGATACGCAGTATTTT. It yields the protein CASSVDGRVVGTDTQYF.

The gene calls are TRBV7-8 and TRBJ1-2; D is ambiguous. The CDR3 runs 13 residues. Germline values: CDR1 SGHVS, CDR2 FQNEAQ. The V gene lost 1 base and the J gene lost 1 base, with 4 bases spanning the gap. The CDR3 nucleotides are TGTGCCAGCAGCTTAGACGGTAACTATGGCTACACCTTC. Translation gives CASSLDGNYGYTF.

This clone was counted once. The chain recombines TRBV5-1 with TRBJ2-7; 9 nucleotides agree with TRBD2. The CDR3 spans 15 residues. V was clipped by 0 bases and J by 3 bases; unmatched bases: 4. The germline V gene has CDR1 SGHRS and CDR2 YFSETQ. The CDR3 sequence is CASSLGLAGNYEQYF. In DNA form, the CDR3 reads TGCGCCAGCAGCTTGGGGCTAGCGGGGAACTACGAGCAGTACTTC.

A few counts support this clone. The rearrangement uses TRBV5-1 and TRBJ1-5; 7 bases line up with TRBD1. The V gene's germline CDR1 is SGHRS and CDR2 YFSETQ. The ends lost 4 bases at V and 3 bases at J; junction bases unmatched: 13. CDR3 size: 17 residues. Here the CDR3 DNA reads TGCGCCAGCAGCGGTTGGGGGGCAGGGGGTAACAATCAGCCCCAGCATTTT. Encoded protein: CASSGWGAGGNNQPQHF.